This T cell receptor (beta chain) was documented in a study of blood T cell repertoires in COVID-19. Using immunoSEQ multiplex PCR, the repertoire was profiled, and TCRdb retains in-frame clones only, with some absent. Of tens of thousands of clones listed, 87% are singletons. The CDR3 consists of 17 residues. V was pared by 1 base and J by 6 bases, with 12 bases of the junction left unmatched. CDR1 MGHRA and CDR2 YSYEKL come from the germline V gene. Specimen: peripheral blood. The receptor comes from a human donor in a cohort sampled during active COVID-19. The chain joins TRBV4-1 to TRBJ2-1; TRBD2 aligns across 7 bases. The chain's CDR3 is CASSQGSWLAESNEQFF. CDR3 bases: TGCGCCAGCAGCCAAGGGTCGTGGCTAGCGGAATCCAATGAGCAGTTCTTC.